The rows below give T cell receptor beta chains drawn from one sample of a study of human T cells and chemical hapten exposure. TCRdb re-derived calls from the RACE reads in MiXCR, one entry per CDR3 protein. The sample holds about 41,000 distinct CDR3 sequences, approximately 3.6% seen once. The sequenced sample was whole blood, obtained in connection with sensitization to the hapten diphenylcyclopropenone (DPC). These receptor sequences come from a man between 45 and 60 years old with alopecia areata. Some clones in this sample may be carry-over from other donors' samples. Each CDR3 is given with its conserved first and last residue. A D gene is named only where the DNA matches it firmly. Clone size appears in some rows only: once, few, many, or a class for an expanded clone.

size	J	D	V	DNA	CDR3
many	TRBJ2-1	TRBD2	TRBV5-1	TGCGCCAGCAGCGATGGGACTAGCGGGAGTATCTCCTACAATGAGCAGTTCTTC	CASSDGTSGSISYNEQFF
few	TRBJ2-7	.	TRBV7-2	TGTGCCAGCAGCTTAAGGATGAGGGGGGACGAGCAGTACTTC	CASSLRMRGDEQYF
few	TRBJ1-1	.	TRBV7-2	TGTGCCAGCAGCCCAGGCGGGGGAGTAGGAACTGAAGCTTTCTTT	CASSPGGGVGTEAFF
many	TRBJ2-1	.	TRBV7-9	TGTGCCAGCAGCCGTCCGGGGTACAATGAGCAGTTCTTC	CASSRPGYNEQFF
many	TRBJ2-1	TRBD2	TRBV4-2	TGTGCCAGCAGCCAAGTGAGGGGACTAGCGGGAGTCGAGGGGGGCAATGAGCAGTTCTTC	CASSQVRGLAGVEGGNEQFF
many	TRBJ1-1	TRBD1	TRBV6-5	TGTGCCGCACGTGGACAGGCGAACACTGAAGCTTTCTTT	CAARGQANTEAFF
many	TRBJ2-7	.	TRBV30	TGTGCCTGGAGTCGGGGATACGAGCAGTACTTC	CAWSRGYEQYF
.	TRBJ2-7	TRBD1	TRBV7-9	TGTGCCAGCAGCCTATCCGGGACAGGGGTTCGGGAGCAGTACTTC	CASSLSGTGVREQYF
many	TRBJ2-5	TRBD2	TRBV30	TGTGCCTGGACTAGCGGGAGTGGCGAGACCCAGTACTTC	CAWTSGSGETQYF
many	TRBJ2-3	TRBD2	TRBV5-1	TGCGCCAGCAGCTTCCCCCCACCTGGACTAGCGACAGATACGCAGTATTTT	CASSFPPPGLATDTQYF
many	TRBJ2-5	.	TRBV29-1	TGCAGCGTTCAAGTCGGAGCGGGAGAGACCCAGTACTTC	CSVQVGAGETQYF
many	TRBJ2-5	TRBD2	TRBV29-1	TGCAGCGTTGGACTAGCGGCTTTAAGGGGAGAGACCCAGTACTTC	CSVGLAALRGETQYF
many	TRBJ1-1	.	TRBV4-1	TGCGCCAGCAGCCATGTGAGTGATAACACTGAAGCTTTCTTT	CASSHVSDNTEAFF
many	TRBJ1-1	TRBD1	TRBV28	TGTGCCAGCATCAAGACAGGGAGGACTGAAGCTTTCTTT	CASIKTGRTEAFF
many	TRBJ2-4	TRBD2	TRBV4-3	TGCGCCAGCAGCCAAGGGCTAGCGGGAAAAAACATTCAGTACTTC	CASSQGLAGKNIQYF
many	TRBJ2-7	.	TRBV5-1	TGCGCCAGCAGCTTGCTCGGGACGGAGAGTACCTACGAGCAGTACTTC	CASSLLGTESTYEQYF
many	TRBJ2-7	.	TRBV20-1	TGCAGTGCTAGAGATCAGCTTAGCGTAACCTACGAGCAGTACTTC	CSARDQLSVTYEQYF
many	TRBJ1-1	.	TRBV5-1	TGCGCCAGCTACCGTGGAAGGGGGAACACTGAAGCTTTCTTT	CASYRGRGNTEAFF
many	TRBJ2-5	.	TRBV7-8	TGTGCCAGCAGCTTGTTTGCCCAAGAGACCCAGTACTTC	CASSLFAQETQYF
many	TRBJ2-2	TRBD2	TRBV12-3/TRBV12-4	TGTGCCAGCAGACTCTTGAGGACTAGCGGGTACACCGGGGAGCTGTTTTTT	CASRLLRTSGYTGELFF
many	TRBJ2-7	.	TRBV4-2	TGTGCCAGCAGCCAAGATCCTCACGACGAGCAGTACTTC	CASSQDPHDEQYF
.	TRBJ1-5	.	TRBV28	TGTGCCAGCAGTTTTACTAACCGAAATCAGCCCCAGCATTTT	CASSFTNRNQPQHF
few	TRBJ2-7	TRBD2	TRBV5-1	TGCGCCAGCAGCTTGGCTTCGGCTAGCGGCCTTCCCTACGAGCAGTACTTC	CASSLASASGLPYEQYF
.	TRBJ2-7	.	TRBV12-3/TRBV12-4	TGTGCCAGCAGTTTCGGCCGTTCCTACGAGCAGTACTTC	CASSFGRSYEQYF
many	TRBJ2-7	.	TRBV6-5	TGTGCCAGCAGTTCCGGGACATTCAACGAGCAGTACTTC	CASSSGTFNEQYF
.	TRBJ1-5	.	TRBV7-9	TGTGCCAGCAGCACGACAGGTCATTACAATCAGCCCCAGCATTTT	CASSTTGHYNQPQHF
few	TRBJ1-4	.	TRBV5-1	TGCGCCAGCAGCCCGGGAGGGTCGGGGCTTGAAAAACTGTTTTTT	CASSPGGSGLEKLFF
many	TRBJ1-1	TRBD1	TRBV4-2	TGTGCCAGCAGCCGGGGGACAGCGAGCACTGAAGCTTTCTTT	CASSRGTASTEAFF
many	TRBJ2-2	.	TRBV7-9	TGTGCCAGCAGCTTAGCCACTTACACCGGGGAGCTGTTTTTT	CASSLATYTGELFF
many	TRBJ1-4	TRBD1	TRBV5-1	TGCGCCAGCAGCCCTGGACAGGGAGCAACTAATGAAAAACTGTTTTTT	CASSPGQGATNEKLFF
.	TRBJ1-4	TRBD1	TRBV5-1	TGCGCCAGCAGCCCGGGGACAGGGCCAACTAATGAAAAACTGTTTTTT	CASSPGTGPTNEKLFF
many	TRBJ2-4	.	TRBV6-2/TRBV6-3	TGTGCCAGCACCCAAAAGGGCGGAACCATTCAGTACTTC	CASTQKGGTIQYF
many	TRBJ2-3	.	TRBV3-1	TGTGCCAGCAGCCAAGCTGCCATTAAGCGGTCCCAACCCGCAGATACGCAGTATTTT	CASSQAAIKRSQPADTQYF
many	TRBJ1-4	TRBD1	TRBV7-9	TGTGCCAGCAGCCCCCCCTACGGGACAGGGGTATTCGGTAATGAAAAACTGTTTTTT	CASSPPYGTGVFGNEKLFF
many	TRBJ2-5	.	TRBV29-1	TGCAGCCCCCCCCCGGGTGTAGAGACCCAGTACTTC	CSPPPGVETQYF
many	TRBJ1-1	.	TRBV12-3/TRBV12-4	TGTGCCAGCAACGTACAGGGCACTGAAGCTTTCTTT	CASNVQGTEAFF
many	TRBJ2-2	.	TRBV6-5	TGTGCCAGCAGATACTCCGCTGGGGACACCGGGGAGCTGTTTTTT	CASRYSAGDTGELFF
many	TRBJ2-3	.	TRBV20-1	TGCAGTGCTAGAGGGGCCCCTAGCACAGATACGCAGTATTTT	CSARGAPSTDTQYF
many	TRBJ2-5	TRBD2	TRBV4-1	TGCGCCAGCAGCCAAGATACCAGAGCGGGAAACCAAGAGACCCAGTACTTC	CASSQDTRAGNQETQYF
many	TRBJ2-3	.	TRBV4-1	TGCGCCAGCAGCCAAGGTGGGACCAGGGATACGCAGTATTTT	CASSQGGTRDTQYF
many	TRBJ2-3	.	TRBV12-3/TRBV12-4	TGTGCCAGCAGTTTGGGGACCATGGGCACAGATACGCAGTATTTT	CASSLGTMGTDTQYF
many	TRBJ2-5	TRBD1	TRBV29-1	TGCAGCGTTGGACAGGGTCAAGAGACCCAGTACTTC	CSVGQGQETQYF
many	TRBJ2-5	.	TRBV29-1	TGCAGCGAACGACTAGGTCAAGAGACCCAGTACTTC	CSERLGQETQYF
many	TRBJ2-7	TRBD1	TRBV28	TGTGCCAGCATTGGGACAGGGGCGGGCTACGAGCAGTACTTC	CASIGTGAGYEQYF
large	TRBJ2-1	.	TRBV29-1	TGCAGCGTAAAACAGGGAGACACGAATCAGTTCTTC	CSVKQGDTNQFF
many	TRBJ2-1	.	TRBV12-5	TGTGCTAGTGGTTTGAAGCCTGAGCAGTTCTTC	CASGLKPEQFF
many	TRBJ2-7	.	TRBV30	TGTGCCTGGAGTGTCTCCCAGGGGGGATACGAGCAGTACTTC	CAWSVSQGGYEQYF
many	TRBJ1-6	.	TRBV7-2	TGTGCCAGCAGCTTGGGACAAGAGGGACCCCTCCACTTT	CASSLGQEGPLHF
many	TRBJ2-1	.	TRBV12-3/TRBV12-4	TGTGCCAGCAGCGCATTCCGGGGCCCCAATGAGCAGTTCTTC	CASSAFRGPNEQFF
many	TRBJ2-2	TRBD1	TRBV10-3	TGTGCCATCAGTGAGAGGGGACAGGGATCGAACACCGGGGAGCTGTTTTTT	CAISERGQGSNTGELFF